Shown below are 5 T cell receptor beta chains from a single sample sequenced in a study of identifying expanded T cells in peripheral blood. Produced via immunoSEQ multiplex PCR; TCRdb's table is partial and in-frame only. The sample records approximately 86,000 clones, about 85% being singletons. Source material: blood. All receptors come from a person between 18 and 70 years old in good health.

The chain links TRBV10-1 to TRBJ1-1; D gene unclear. V was cut by 0 bases and J by 1 base, with 6 bases left in between. The CDR3 contains 14 residues. The germline V gene has CDR1 WNHNN and CDR2 SYGVQD (reference sequence). CDR3 sequence: CASSESPGNTEAFF. The CDR3 region has the DNA TGCGCCAGCAGTGAGTCGCCGGGGAACACTGAAGCTTTCTTT.

Notes on this clone: This same CDR3 is encoded by further DNA sequences in the sample. The chain couples TRBV19 to TRBJ1-5, with D maybe TRBD1 (6 bases). The CDR3 runs to 14 residues. Germline lookup yields CDR1 LNHDA and CDR2 SQIVND (reference sequence). Trimming took 4 bases from V and 3 from J, leaving 10 bases between them. The CDR3 sequence is CASSTDSLNQPQHF. The CDR3 region has the DNA TGTGCCAGTAGTACGGACAGTCTCAATCAGCCCCAGCATTTT. Full variable domain (missing parts from reference TRBV19 and TRBJ1-5): DGGITQSPKYLFRKEGQNVTLSCEQNLNHDAMYWYRQDPGQGLRLIYYSQIVNDFQKGDIAEGYSVSREKKESFPLTVTSAQKNPTAFYLCASSTDSLNQPQHFGDGTRLSIL.

The chain is built from TRBV11-3 and TRBJ2-3; possible D gene TRBD2, 5 bases. The V gene lost 3 bases and the J gene lost 4 bases, with 11 bases spanning the gap. CDR3 length: 14 amino acids. Germline CDR1 SGHNT, CDR2 YENEEA. CDR3 loop: CASSFGSVADTQYF. DNA for the CDR3: TGTGCCAGCAGCTTTGGGAGTGTGGCAGATACGCAGTATTTT. The entire variable domain, with the rest obtained from reference TRBV11-3 and TRBJ2-3, is as follows: EAGVVQSPRYKIIEKKQPVAFWCNPISGHNTLYWYLQNLGQGPELLIRYENEEAVDDSQLPKDRFSAERLKGVDSTLKIQPAELGDSAVYLCASSFGSVADTQYFGPGTRLTVL.

As to this clone: The same CDR3 is also encoded by other DNA sequences in this sample. J is TRBJ1-5 and V is TRBV2; D may be TRBD1 (5 bases). Germline loops: CDR1 SNHLY, CDR2 FYNNEI. The CDR3 loop spans 12 amino acids. The V end lost 6 bases, the J end lost 6 bases, and 9 bases lay between the germline ends. The DNA of the CDR3 is TGTGCCAGCAGGGGGGTTGGTCAGCCCCAGCATTTT. It encodes CASRGVGQPQHF.

V gene TRBV18 combines with J gene TRBJ2-1; weak D call: TRBD2 (5 bases). The CDR3 has 15 residues. Germline V gene data show CDR1 as KGHSH and CDR2 as LQKENI. V lost 3 bases and J lost 0, with 9 bases in between. CDR3 nucleotide sequence: TGTGCCAGCTCACCGCGGGTTAGCTCCTACAATGAGCAGTTCTTC. This codes for CASSPRVSSYNEQFF.